This T cell receptor beta chain was profiled in a study of early T cells in non-severe SARS-CoV-2 infection. Study-level information: Unpaired chains resulted from sequencing bulk RNA of unsorted whole blood. General study results and limits: There was a bias toward anti-spike CD8 responses in VDJdb matching, which missed private and CD4 specificities.

This clonotype was recorded at least ten times. Its antigen remains unidentified. Attachment of unique molecular identifiers to individual cDNA molecules was performed. TCRdb ran MiXCR on the 5' RACE reads and lists one entry per CDR3 protein. This sample yields 48,000 or so distinct CDR3 sequences, of which approximately 5.7% are seen a single time; 6% to 8.5% belongs to the top ten. Trimming cost V 6 bases and J 4 bases; bases outside gene matches: 6. Per germline, CDR1 MNHEY and CDR2 SMNVEV (reference sequence). The CDR3 totals 14 residues. The source was whole blood, collected at baseline. The receptor was derived from an adult who was a healthcare worker with PCR-confirmed SARS-CoV-2 infection or an uninfected control (not recorded which). The rearrangement uses TRBV27 and TRBJ2-7; 10 bases agree with TRBD1. CDR3 amino acids: CASSPRTGGYEQYF. The CDR3 DNA reads TGTGCCAGCAGCCCCCGGACAGGGGGATACGAGCAGTACTTC.